This note documents a single TCR beta chain sequence. Normal lung was taken at the farthest possible site, at least 3 cm from tumour. This record belongs to a study of immune cell composition in non-small cell lung cancer. The CDR3 runs to 14 residues. Trimming took off 8 bases at V and 7 bases at J, with 15 bases between the two ends. Germline loops: CDR1 MNHNY, CDR2 SVGAGI (reference sequence). Measured with immunoSEQ multiplex PCR; TCRdb has only the in-frame clones, and not every one. The data contain some 3,100 clones, about two thirds of them seen just once; the ten biggest clones take up more than 12%. This sample was shared with a second study, whose subject was CD4 T cells in lung cancer.

The receptor was isolated from a human donor with non-small cell lung cancer. The chain is built from TRBV6-6 and TRBJ1-6, with D possibly matching TRBD1 (6 bases). The sample comprised non-adjacent lung tissue. The CDR3 DNA follows: TGTGCCAGCTCCCGGGACACCGCAAATTCACCCCTCCACTTT. This encodes CASSRDTANSPLHF.